One and the same sample provided the 27 T cell receptor beta chains below, sequenced in a study of shared clonotypes between healthy human individuals. Here immunoSEQ multiplex PCR was the method, and the copy in TCRdb shows in-frame clones only, minus some. The sample carries 1.5 million to 2.5 million clones, approximately 94% recorded once. Terminally differentiated effector memory CD45RA+ cells were excluded by CCR7 positive selection of CD45RO-negative cells. The sample taken for sequencing was naive CD8+ T cells sorted from blood. Every receptor here comes from a man between 18 and 35 years old in good health.

The V gene is TRBV11-2, the J gene TRBJ2-2; 7 nucleotides align to TRBD1. Per the germline V gene, CDR1 is SGHAT and CDR2 is FQNNGV. The CDR3 length is 16 residues. V was pared by 6 bases and J by 0 bases, with 7 bases of the junction left unmatched. CDR3 protein: CASSKGQLSNTGELFF. DNA for the CDR3: TGTGCCAGCAGTAAGGGACAGTTATCGAACACCGGGGAGCTGTTTTTT.

This sequence joins TRBV29-1 and TRBJ2-2, with D unresolved. V lost 6 bases and J lost 6, with 17 bases in between. Germline CDR1 is SQVTM and CDR2 is ANQGSEA. The CDR3 loop spans 14 amino acids. The CDR3 nucleotides read TGCAGCGTCCTGGTCTCTAGGGATGCCGGGGAGCTGTTTTTT. Translation: CSVLVSRDAGELFF.

The chain combines TRBV7-6 with TRBJ2-7; no clear D. Trimming stripped 1 base from V and 2 bases from J, with 6 bases between. There are 13 residues in the CDR3. CDR1 is SGHVS, CDR2 FNYEAQ, per germline. This CDR3 is CASSLGNAYEQYF. Here the CDR3 DNA reads TGTGCCAGCAGCTTAGGTAATGCCTACGAGCAGTACTTC.

V gene TRBV13 combines with J gene TRBJ2-1, with D unresolved. In germline, CDR1 is PRHDT, CDR2 FYEKMQ (reference sequence). This CDR3 comprises 12 residues. The V gene lost 2 bases and the J gene lost 5 bases, with 4 bases spanning the gap. CDR3 protein: CASSLRNNEQFF. In nucleotides, the CDR3 is TGTGCCAGCAGCTTAAGGAACAATGAGCAGTTCTTC.

This clone appeared a single time. The V and J genes are TRBV27 and TRBJ2-1, with TRBD1 matching over 8 bases. This CDR3 has 16 residues. Trimming cost V 6 bases and J 4 bases; bases outside gene matches: 11. In germline, CDR1 is MNHEY, CDR2 SMNVEV (reference sequence). The chain's CDR3 is CASSLLPGQAYNEQFF. The DNA for the CDR3 is TGTGCCAGCAGCCTACTCCCGGGACAGGCATACAATGAGCAGTTCTTC.

This clone was observed a few times. The chain employs TRBV7-9 and TRBJ1-3; TRBD1 might be the D (6 bases). The CDR3 length is 15 residues. V gave up 3 bases and J gave up 1 base, with 10 bases separating them. Germline lookup yields CDR1 SEHNR and CDR2 FQNEAQ (reference sequence). This chain's CDR3 is CASSLQGTSGNTIYF. Here the CDR3 DNA reads TGTGCCAGCAGCTTGCAGGGGACGTCTGGAAACACCATATATTTT.

The CDR3: CASGVETGELFF. CDR3 sequence (DNA): TGTGCCTCCGGGGTGGAGACCGGGGAGCTGTTTTTT. The chain employs TRBV4-2 and TRBJ2-2; the D gene is possibly TRBD2 (5 bases). The V end lost 11 bases, the J end lost 5 bases, and 12 bases lay between the germline ends. This CDR3 contains 12 residues. Germline V gene sequence: CDR1 LGHNA, CDR2 YNFKEQ.

The chain has TRBV15 and TRBJ1-5; no clear D gene. V dropped 0 bases and J dropped 6 bases, with 12 bases sitting between them. The CDR3 contains 15 residues. Germline values: CDR1 LNHNV, CDR2 YYDKDF (reference sequence). CDR3 bases: TGTGCCACCAGCAGAGATTGGGGTATCGCTCAGCCCCAGCATTTT. Protein: CATSRDWGIAQPQHF. Looking up the rest from reference TRBV15 and TRBJ1-5 gives the full variable domain: DAMVIQNPRYQVTQFGKPVTLSCSQTLNHNVMYWYQQKSSQAPKLLFHYYDKDFNNEADTPDNFQSRRPNTSFCFLDIRSPGLGDTAMYLCATSRDWGIAQPQHFGDGTRLSIL.

About this clone: Other DNA sequences within the sample encode an identical CDR3. The CDR3 spells CASSVATGELFF. CDR3 DNA sequence: TGTGCCAGCAGCGTAGCAACCGGGGAGCTGTTTTTT. The V and J genes are TRBV9 and TRBJ2-2; D is uncertain. The CDR3 has 12 amino acids. Germline values: CDR1 SGDLS, CDR2 YYNGEE. V dropped 0 bases and J dropped 5 bases, with 2 bases sitting between them.

The V and J genes are TRBV29-1 and TRBJ2-1; 11 nucleotides match TRBD2. In germline, CDR1 is SQVTM, CDR2 ANQGSEA. The CDR3 length is 21 residues. V lost 4 bases, J lost 2 bases, and 22 bases stayed unmatched. The CDR3 loop is CSVVLGARASGRPQTYNEQFF. CDR3 sequence (DNA): TGCAGCGTTGTCTTGGGGGCGCGGGCTAGCGGGAGGCCCCAGACCTACAATGAGCAGTTCTTC.

The rearrangement joins TRBV11-2 to TRBJ2-3; 9 bases align to TRBD1. Germline values: CDR1 SGHAT, CDR2 FQNNGV. This CDR3 contains 17 residues. J was trimmed by 3 bases and V by 4 bases; bases with no gene match: 11. Written as DNA, the CDR3 is TGTGCCAGCAGCTGGACGAAAGGGACAGGGAGTACAGATACGCAGTATTTT. This sequence encodes CASSWTKGTGSTDTQYF.

This rearrangement joins TRBV28 to TRBJ2-2; maybe TRBD2 (6 bases). CDR3 length equals 15 residues. Trimming shortened V by 2 bases and J by 4 bases, and 11 bases separated the two germline ends. The germline gives CDR1 MDHEN, CDR2 SYDVKM. CDR3 loop: CASSLIGGATGELFF. CDR3 nucleotides: TGTGCCAGCAGTTTAATAGGAGGGGCCACCGGGGAGCTGTTTTTT.

The chain uses TRBV4-1 and TRBJ2-3; 9 bases match TRBD2. The CDR3 has 14 residues. CDR1 is MGHRA and CDR2 is YSYEKL in the germline V gene. V trimming: 4 bases; J trimming: 3 bases; junction bases outside the gene matches: 2. This chain's CDR3 is CASSLSGRTDTQYF. CDR3 in DNA: TGCGCCAGCAGCCTTAGCGGGAGAACAGATACGCAGTATTTT.

V and J are TRBV7-8 and TRBJ2-5, with D possibly TRBD2 on 5 matching bases. Looked up from germline, CDR1 is SGHVS and CDR2 is FQNEAQ. The V and J ends lost 4 bases and 1 base respectively, with 13 bases between them. The CDR3 has 15 amino acids. The CDR3 reads CASSSGETPQETQYF. In nucleotides, the CDR3 is TGTGCCAGCAGCTCCGGGGAGACACCCCAAGAGACCCAGTACTTC.

This chain connects TRBV7-9 to TRBJ2-1; tentative D call: TRBD1 (5 bases). Between the trimmed V and J ends, which lost 5 bases and 0 bases, there was a span of 14 bases. The CDR3 sequence is 16 residues long. Germline CDR1 and CDR2: SEHNR and FQNEAQ (reference sequence). The chain's CDR3 is CASSRWADSSYNEQFF. As DNA, the CDR3 is TGTGCCAGCAGCCGTTGGGCCGACAGCTCCTACAATGAGCAGTTCTTC.

The CDR3 coding sequence is TGTGCCAGCAGTTTATTGGGGGGGATGAACACTGAAGCTTTCTTT. As protein: CASSLLGGMNTEAFF. The chain links TRBV28 to TRBJ1-1; the D gene is possibly TRBD1 (5 bases). Looked up from germline, CDR1 is MDHEN and CDR2 is SYDVKM. V dropped 1 base and J dropped 0 bases, with 9 bases sitting between them. The CDR3 loop spans 15 amino acids. Full variable domain (missing parts from reference TRBV28 and TRBJ1-1): DVKVTQSSRYLVKRTGEKVFLECVQDMDHENMFWYRQDPGLGLRLIYFSYDVKMKEKGDIPEGYSVSREKKERFSLILESASTNQTSMYLCASSLLGGMNTEAFFGQGTRLTVV.

The V call is TRBV19, the J call TRBJ2-7; D assignment may be TRBD1 or TRBD2 (5 bases each). This CDR3 is built from 15 residues. Germline-derived CDR1 and CDR2 are LNHDA and SQIVND (reference sequence). The ends were cut back, 5 bases at V and 2 bases at J, with 16 bases in the middle. The CDR3: CASSPIRDGAYEQYF. Here the CDR3 DNA reads TGTGCCAGTAGTCCAATCCGGGACGGTGCCTACGAGCAGTACTTC. The full variable domain, with the rest looked up from reference TRBV19 and TRBJ2-7, is DGGITQSPKYLFRKEGQNVTLSCEQNLNHDAMYWYRQDPGQGLRLIYYSQIVNDFQKGDIAEGYSVSREKKESFPLTVTSAQKNPTAFYLCASSPIRDGAYEQYFGPGTRLTVT.

On this clone: Within the sample, other DNA sequences also encode this same CDR3. This chain links TRBV19 with TRBJ2-7, with a tentative D call TRBD2 (5 bases). The germline CDR1 and CDR2 sequences are LNHDA and SQIVND (reference sequence). The CDR3 has 13 amino acids. The V and J ends lost 5 bases and 3 bases respectively, with 11 bases between them. The CDR3, as DNA: TGTGCCAGTAGTTACCGGACTGGCTACGAGCAGTACTTC. This gives the protein CASSYRTGYEQYF.

This clone was seen only once. The chain carries TRBV2 and TRBJ1-4, with unresolved D. CDR1 SNHLY and CDR2 FYNNEI come from the germline V gene. Trimming took 8 bases from V and 0 from J, leaving 10 bases between them. The CDR3 is 14 residues long. CDR3 region: CASSQDATNEKLFF. The DNA for the CDR3 is TGTGCCAGCTCCCAAGATGCAACTAATGAAAAACTGTTTTTT.

The chain joins TRBV6-1 to TRBJ2-7, with D possibly called TRBD1 or TRBD2 (5 bases each). V gave up 4 bases and J gave up 2 bases, with 15 bases separating them. The CDR3 is made up of 15 amino acids. CDR1 MNHNS and CDR2 SASEGT come from the germline V gene. The DNA of the CDR3 is TGTGCCAGCAGTGGGTATTCGGGGCAGACCTACGAGCAGTACTTC. Translated, it gives CASSGYSGQTYEQYF.

The DNA for the CDR3 is TGTGCCAGCAGTGAAAGGGACGAGCAGTACTTC. It encodes CASSERDEQYF. The chain recombines TRBV2 with TRBJ2-7; D remains unclear. The V end lost 2 bases, the J end lost 5 bases, and 4 bases lay between the germline ends. Germline CDR1 and CDR2: SNHLY and FYNNEI. CDR3 length equals 11 residues.

Comment on this clone: Other DNA sequences from this sample encode an identical CDR3 as well. The J gene is TRBJ2-7, the V gene TRBV14; D possibly corresponds to TRBD1 (6 bases). This CDR3 spans 15 amino acids. Trimming took 1 base from V and 0 from J, leaving 10 bases between them. The germline gives CDR1 SGHDN, CDR2 FVKESK. In DNA, the CDR3 is TGTGCCAGCAGCCAAGGGCAGGGGCCCTCCTACGAGCAGTACTTC. It translates to CASSQGQGPSYEQYF.

The V and J genes are TRBV27 and TRBJ1-5, with TRBD1 matching 8 bases. This CDR3 region has 14 residues. After removal of 5 bases from V and 5 bases from J, the junction contained 5 bases not matched to a gene. Germline CDR1 and CDR2: MNHEY and SMNVEV (reference sequence). The CDR3 reads CASSDGQGYQPQHF. Here the CDR3 DNA reads TGTGCCAGCAGTGACGGACAGGGTTATCAGCCCCAGCATTTT.

The chain is built from TRBV4-3 and TRBJ2-2; 8 bases line up with TRBD2. The V gene's germline CDR1 is LGHNA and CDR2 YSLEER. The CDR3 runs to 17 residues. Trimming took 4 bases from V and 2 from J; bases not matched to a gene: 9. The CDR3 here is CASSPGTSGANTGELFF. In DNA, the CDR3 is TGCGCCAGCAGCCCCGGAACTAGCGGAGCCAACACCGGGGAGCTGTTTTTT.

The chain carries TRBV4-1 and TRBJ2-5; D is unresolved. CDR1 MGHRA and CDR2 YSYEKL come from the germline V gene. V lost 4 bases and J lost 4, with 16 bases in between. This CDR3 is built from 15 residues. CDR3 DNA sequence: TGCGCCAGCAGCCTCGAGGCCTCAATCCGAGAGACCCAGTACTTC. This codes for CASSLEASIRETQYF.

The rearrangement links TRBV9 to TRBJ1-6; 7 bases match TRBD1. Germline loops: CDR1 SGDLS, CDR2 YYNGEE. CDR3 length: 16 amino acids. The V segment lost 3 bases and the J segment 4 bases; nucleotides outside the gene matches: 7. The CDR3 DNA is TGTGCCAGCAGCGAGAGGGACAGCGTATATAATTCACCCCTCCACTTT. Translated, it gives CASSERDSVYNSPLHF.

This clone was seen once. The sample has other DNA sequences that encode this CDR3 too. The rearrangement joins TRBV5-5 to TRBJ2-7; TRBD1 agrees at 10 bases. This CDR3 has 15 amino acids. Germline CDR1 and CDR2: SGHKS and YYEKEE (reference sequence). V shed 5 bases, J shed 2 bases, and the junction held 7 bases outside the gene matches. CDR3 DNA: TGTGCCAGCAGTTCCCCGGGACAGGGGACCTACGAGCAGTACTTC. This sequence encodes CASSSPGQGTYEQYF.